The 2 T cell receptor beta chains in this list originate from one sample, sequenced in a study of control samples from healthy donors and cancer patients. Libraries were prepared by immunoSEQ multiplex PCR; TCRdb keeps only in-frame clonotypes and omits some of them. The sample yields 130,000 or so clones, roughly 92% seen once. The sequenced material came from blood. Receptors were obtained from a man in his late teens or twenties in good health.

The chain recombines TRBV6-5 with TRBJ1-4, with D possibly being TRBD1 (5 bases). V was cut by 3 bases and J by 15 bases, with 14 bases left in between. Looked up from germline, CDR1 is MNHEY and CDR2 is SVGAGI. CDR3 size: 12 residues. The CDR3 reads CASSYWGDQVFF. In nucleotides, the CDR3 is TGTGCCAGCAGTTATTGGGGGGATCAGGTGTTTTTT.

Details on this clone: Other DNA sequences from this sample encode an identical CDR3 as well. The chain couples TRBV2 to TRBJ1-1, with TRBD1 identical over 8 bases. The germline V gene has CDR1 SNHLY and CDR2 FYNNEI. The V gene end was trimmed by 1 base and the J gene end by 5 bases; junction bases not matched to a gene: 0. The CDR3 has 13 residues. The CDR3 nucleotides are TGTGCCAGCAGTGAAGGACAGGGGACTGAAGCTTTCTTT. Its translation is CASSEGQGTEAFF.